This is a list of T cell receptor beta chains from one sample in a study of shared clonotypes between healthy human individuals. Repertoires were generated with immunoSEQ multiplex PCR, while TCRdb's copy carries only in-frame clones and drops some. The table shows roughly 570,000 clones, with roughly 98% occurring only once. The source material was naive CD8+ T cells sorted from blood. These receptor sequences come from a man in his thirties or forties in good health. The CDR3 runs from the conserved cysteine through the conserved F or W. A D gene is named only where the DNA matches it firmly. The listing skips clone size in some rows; elsewhere it reads once, few, many or a size class.

CDR3nt	CDR3aa	d_gene	abundance	v_gene	j_gene
TGTGCCAGCAGTCCTCTAGCGGGAGGAGGCACCGGGGAGCTGTTTTTT	CASSPLAGGGTGELFF	TRBD2	NA	TRBV27	TRBJ2-2
TGTGCCAGCAGTCTAGCGGGAGGGTACAATGAGCAGTTCTTC	CASSLAGGYNEQFF	TRBD2	NA	TRBV27	TRBJ2-1
TGTGCCAGTAAGACTAGCGGAGCGTGGGATACGCAGTATTTT	CASKTSGAWDTQYF	TRBD2	NA	TRBV25-1	TRBJ2-3
TGCAGCGTTGAGACAGAAAACCCTTACGAGCAGTACTTC	CSVETENPYEQYF	NA	NA	TRBV29-1	TRBJ2-7
TGTGCCAGCAGCCTAGATTGGGGGAGGGAGCAGTACTTC	CASSLDWGREQYF	NA	NA	TRBV6-5	TRBJ2-7
TGTGCCATCAGTGAAGGGACTAGCGGGAGCTCCTACGAGCAGTACTTC	CAISEGTSGSSYEQYF	TRBD2	NA	TRBV10-3	TRBJ2-7
TGTGCCAGCAGCTCCAGACTAGCGGGCCACACAGATACGCAGTATTTT	CASSSRLAGHTDTQYF	TRBD2	NA	TRBV7-8	TRBJ2-3
TGCGCCAGCAGCACCCGGGACAGGGACTATGGCTACACCTTC	CASSTRDRDYGYTF	TRBD1	NA	TRBV5-1	TRBJ1-2
TGTGCCAGTAGTATAGTGACAGGGACCTACAATGAGCAGTTCTTC	CASSIVTGTYNEQFF	TRBD1	NA	TRBV19	TRBJ2-1
TGTGCCAGCAGCTCCTTCTCCGGGACCATGGGGGAAAAACTGTTTTTT	CASSSFSGTMGEKLFF	NA	once	TRBV7-9	TRBJ1-4
TGCGCCAGCAGCCAAGACCGGGACAGGGGGTTTTATGGCTACACCTTC	CASSQDRDRGFYGYTF	TRBD1	NA	TRBV4-1	TRBJ1-2
TGTGCCACCAGCAGGGACCGGGATCGACACAATGAGCAGTTCTTC	CATSRDRDRHNEQFF	NA	NA	TRBV15	TRBJ2-1
TGCAGCGTTGTACCGAGAACAGGGGGCTTAGAGACCCAGTACTTC	CSVVPRTGGLETQYF	TRBD1	NA	TRBV29-1	TRBJ2-5
TGTGCCAGCAGCTTCAGCGGGAACACCGGGGAGCTGTTTTTT	CASSFSGNTGELFF	NA	NA	TRBV5-4	TRBJ2-2
TGTGCCAGCAGTTTCGGATACGAGCAGTACTTC	CASSFGYEQYF	NA	NA	TRBV28	TRBJ2-7
TGTGCCAGCAGCTTGGCAGAGCAAGTAGAGACCCAGTACTTC	CASSLAEQVETQYF	NA	NA	TRBV5-5	TRBJ2-5
TGTGCCACCAGCCTTAGCGGGGCCACCTACAATGAGCAGTTCTTC	CATSLSGATYNEQFF	TRBD2	NA	TRBV15	TRBJ2-1
TGTGCCAGCAGTGAAGCAGGGGACGGCAATCTCTACGAGCAGTACTTC	CASSEAGDGNLYEQYF	NA	NA	TRBV2	TRBJ2-7
TGTGCCAGTAGTATAGCTACATCCTACGAGCAGTACTTC	CASSIATSYEQYF	NA	NA	TRBV19	TRBJ2-7
TGTGCCAGCACCGCAGCCAACACCGGGGAGCTGTTTTTT	CASTAANTGELFF	NA	NA	TRBV13	TRBJ2-2
TGTGCCAGCAGTGAATTGGGGACCGATGAAGCTTTCTTT	CASSELGTDEAFF	NA	NA	TRBV6-1	TRBJ1-1
TGTGCCAGCAGCTTATTCACGGACACTTCCTACGAGCAGTACTTC	CASSLFTDTSYEQYF	NA	NA	TRBV5-6	TRBJ2-7
TGCAGCGTAGGGTGGAACACTGAAGCTTTCTTT	CSVGWNTEAFF	NA	NA	TRBV29-1	TRBJ1-1
TGTGCCAGCAGAAGACAAGAGACCCAGTACTTC	CASRRQETQYF	NA	once	TRBV27	TRBJ2-5
TGCGCCAGCAGCCAAGAGAAAACAGGGAACTATGGCTACACCTTC	CASSQEKTGNYGYTF	NA	NA	TRBV4-1	TRBJ1-2
TGTGCCAGGTCTAATAAGCAGTTCTTC	CARSNKQFF	NA	NA	TRBV6-6	TRBJ2-1
TGTGCCAGCAGCTTAATGAAGGGGAGGCCCGCCACCGGGGAGCTGTTTTTT	CASSLMKGRPATGELFF	NA	once	TRBV7-8	TRBJ2-2
TGTGCCACCGAAGGGAACTCCTACGAGCAGTACTTC	CATEGNSYEQYF	NA	few	TRBV11-2	TRBJ2-7
TGCGCCAGCAGTAGTGCGGGCAAAGAGGAAGAGACCCAGTACTTC	CASSSAGKEEETQYF	NA	NA	TRBV4-3	TRBJ2-5
TGTGCCAGCAGCAACCGGGACAGGGATTCCACAGATACGCAGTATTTT	CASSNRDRDSTDTQYF	TRBD1	NA	TRBV9	TRBJ2-3
TGTGCCAGCAGCTTATGGGCTAGCAACAATGAGCAGTTCTTC	CASSLWASNNEQFF	NA	NA	TRBV7-2	TRBJ2-1
TGTGCCAGCAGCTCAAGTGTTCTAGCCAAAAACATTCAGTACTTC	CASSSSVLAKNIQYF	NA	NA	TRBV7-9	TRBJ2-4
TGCAGCGCATCTCAAGAGACCCAGTACTTC	CSASQETQYF	NA	NA	TRBV29-1	TRBJ2-5
TGTGCCAGCAGTCCCAGTAGGGCGAACTACGAGCAGTACTTC	CASSPSRANYEQYF	NA	NA	TRBV13	TRBJ2-7
TGCGCCAGCAGCCAAGACCCAGCGGGAGGTCCCTATGAGCAGTTCTTC	CASSQDPAGGPYEQFF	TRBD2	NA	TRBV4-3	TRBJ2-1
TGTGCCAGCAGCCCAGGGACCTACGAGCAGTACTTC	CASSPGTYEQYF	NA	NA	TRBV11-2	TRBJ2-7
TGCGCCAGCAGTTTGGCCCTTGGGGACAGGGTAAGGTACGAGCAGTACTTC	CASSLALGDRVRYEQYF	TRBD1	NA	TRBV5-1	TRBJ2-7
TGCGCCAGCGCGCAGGTCCCAGACTCCTACGAGCAGTACTTC	CASAQVPDSYEQYF	NA	NA	TRBV5-1	TRBJ2-7
TGCGCCAGCTCCGGACAGAGAGAGCAGTACTTC	CASSGQREQYF	NA	NA	TRBV10-1	TRBJ2-7
TGTGCCAGCAGTCCTCAATTAGCGGGAGTGTCAGATACGCAGTATTTT	CASSPQLAGVSDTQYF	TRBD2	NA	TRBV27	TRBJ2-3
TGTGCCAGTAGTATTTCAGGGTTCGTCGAGCAGTTCTTC	CASSISGFVEQFF	NA	NA	TRBV19	TRBJ2-1
TGTGCCAGCAGCACCCTTTTGGGAGAGACCCAGTACTTC	CASSTLLGETQYF	NA	NA	TRBV7-9	TRBJ2-5
TGTGCCAGCCTGACGGGCTTAACTAACTATGGCTACACCTTC	CASLTGLTNYGYTF	NA	once	TRBV2	TRBJ1-2
TGTGCCAGCAGCTTAGCACTAGCGGGGAACTCCTACGAGCAGTACTTC	CASSLALAGNSYEQYF	TRBD2	NA	TRBV7-8	TRBJ2-7
TGTGCCAGCTCACTTGATCCTCTTACAAACTATGGCTACACCTTC	CASSLDPLTNYGYTF	NA	NA	TRBV18	TRBJ1-2
TGTGCCAGCAGCTTCGTTCCTAGCGGGGGGGAGACCCAGTACTTC	CASSFVPSGGETQYF	TRBD2	NA	TRBV7-2	TRBJ2-5
TGTGCCAGCAGGGGGACTAGCGGGATGAGCACAGATACGCAGTATTTT	CASRGTSGMSTDTQYF	TRBD2	NA	TRBV27	TRBJ2-3
TGTGCCAGCAGTCATACGGGACTAGCGAATTACGAGCAGTACTTC	CASSHTGLANYEQYF	TRBD2	NA	TRBV13	TRBJ2-7
TGTGCCAGCAGCTTCCAGGGGTTGACTGAAGCTTTCTTT	CASSFQGLTEAFF	NA	NA	TRBV7-8	TRBJ1-1
TGTGCCAGCAGTTTACGGGCAGCCTACGGCGCAGATACGCAGTATTTT	CASSLRAAYGADTQYF	NA	NA	TRBV27	TRBJ2-3
TGTGCCAGCAGCATCCAAGACAGGGTCGGAGCTGAAGCTTTCTTT	CASSIQDRVGAEAFF	TRBD1	NA	TRBV7-9	TRBJ1-1
TGTGCCAGCAGCTTAGCGCGGAGATTTTGGTACAATGAGCAGTTCTTC	CASSLARRFWYNEQFF	NA	NA	TRBV7-6	TRBJ2-1
TGTGCCAGCAGTTACGACAGGGGAATTGAAGCTTTCTTT	CASSYDRGIEAFF	TRBD1	NA	TRBV13	TRBJ1-1
TGTGCCAGCAGCTTAGCGATGGGACTAGTATGGGATGAGCAGTTCTTC	CASSLAMGLVWDEQFF	TRBD2	NA	TRBV7-9	TRBJ2-1